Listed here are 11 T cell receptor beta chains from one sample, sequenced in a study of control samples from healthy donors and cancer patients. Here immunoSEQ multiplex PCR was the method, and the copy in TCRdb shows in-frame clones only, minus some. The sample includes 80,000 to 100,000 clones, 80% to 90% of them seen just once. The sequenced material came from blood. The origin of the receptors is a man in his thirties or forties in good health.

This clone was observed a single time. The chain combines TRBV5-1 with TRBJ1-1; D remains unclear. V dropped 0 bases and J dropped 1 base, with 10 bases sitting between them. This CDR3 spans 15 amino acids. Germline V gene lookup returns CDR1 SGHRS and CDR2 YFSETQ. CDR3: CASSLAGDSNTEAFF. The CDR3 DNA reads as TGCGCCAGCAGCTTGGCCGGTGACTCGAACACTGAAGCTTTCTTT.

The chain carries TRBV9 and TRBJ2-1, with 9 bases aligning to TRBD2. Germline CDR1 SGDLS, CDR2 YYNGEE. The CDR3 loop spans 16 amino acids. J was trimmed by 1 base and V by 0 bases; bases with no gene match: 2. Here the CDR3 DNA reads TGTGCCAGCAGCGTAGGACTAGCGGTTTCCTACAATGAGCAGTTCTTC. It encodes CASSVGLAVSYNEQFF.

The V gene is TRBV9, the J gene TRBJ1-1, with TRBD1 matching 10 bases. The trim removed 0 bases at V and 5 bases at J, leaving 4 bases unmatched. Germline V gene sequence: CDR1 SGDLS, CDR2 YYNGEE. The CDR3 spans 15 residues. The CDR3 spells CASSVEGQGFTEAFF. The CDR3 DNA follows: TGTGCCAGCAGCGTAGAGGGACAGGGGTTTACTGAAGCTTTCTTT.

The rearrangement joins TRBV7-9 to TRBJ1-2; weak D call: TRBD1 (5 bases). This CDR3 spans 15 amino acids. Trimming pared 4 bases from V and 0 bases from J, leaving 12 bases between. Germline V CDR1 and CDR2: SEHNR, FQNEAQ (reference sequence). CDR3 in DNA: TGTGCCAGCAGCTCCGGTGGGGGATCTAACTATGGCTACACCTTC. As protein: CASSSGGGSNYGYTF.

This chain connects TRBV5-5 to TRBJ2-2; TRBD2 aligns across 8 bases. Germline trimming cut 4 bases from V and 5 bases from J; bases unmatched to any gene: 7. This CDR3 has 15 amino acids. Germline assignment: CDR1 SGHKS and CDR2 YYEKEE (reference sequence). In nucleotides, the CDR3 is TGTGCCAGCAGCGCCGGGAGGGTGAGGACCGGGGAGCTGTTTTTT. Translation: CASSAGRVRTGELFF.

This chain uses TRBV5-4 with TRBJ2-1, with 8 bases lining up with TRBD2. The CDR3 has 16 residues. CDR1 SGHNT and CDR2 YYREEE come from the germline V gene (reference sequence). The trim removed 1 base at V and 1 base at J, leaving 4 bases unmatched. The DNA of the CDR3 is TGTGCCAGCAGCTTGACCGGGACTAGTTCCTACAATGAGCAGTTCTTC. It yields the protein CASSLTGTSSYNEQFF. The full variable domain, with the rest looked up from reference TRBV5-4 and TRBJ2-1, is ETGVTQSPTHLIKTRGQQVTLRCSSQSGHNTVSWYQQALGQGPQFIFQYYREEENGRGNFPPRFSGLQFPNYSSELNVNALELDDSALYLCASSLTGTSSYNEQFFGPGTRLTVL.

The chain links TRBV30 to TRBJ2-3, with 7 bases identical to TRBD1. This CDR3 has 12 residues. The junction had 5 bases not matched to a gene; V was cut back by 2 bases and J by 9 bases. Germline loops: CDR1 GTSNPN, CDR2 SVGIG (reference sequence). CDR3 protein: CAWSLDRVTQYF. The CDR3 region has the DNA TGTGCCTGGAGTCTCGACAGGGTAACGCAGTATTTT.

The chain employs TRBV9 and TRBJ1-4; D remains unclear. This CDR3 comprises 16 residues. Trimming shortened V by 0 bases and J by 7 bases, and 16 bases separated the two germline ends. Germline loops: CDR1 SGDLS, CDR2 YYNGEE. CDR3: CASSVATNGFGEKLFF. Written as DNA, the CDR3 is TGTGCCAGCAGCGTAGCTACTAACGGCTTTGGTGAAAAACTGTTTTTT.

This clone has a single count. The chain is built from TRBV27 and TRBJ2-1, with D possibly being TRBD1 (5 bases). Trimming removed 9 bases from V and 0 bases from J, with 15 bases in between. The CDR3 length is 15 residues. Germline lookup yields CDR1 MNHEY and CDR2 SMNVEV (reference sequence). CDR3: CASSRAYSSYNEQFF. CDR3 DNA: TGTGCCAGTTCCAGGGCTTACAGCTCCTACAATGAGCAGTTCTTC.

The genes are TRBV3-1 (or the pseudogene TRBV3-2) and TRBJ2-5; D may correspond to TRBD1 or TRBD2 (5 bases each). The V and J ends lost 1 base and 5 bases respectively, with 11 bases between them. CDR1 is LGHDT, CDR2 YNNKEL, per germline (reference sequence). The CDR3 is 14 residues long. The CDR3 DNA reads TGTGCCAGCAGCCAAGGCCGGGGCTGGGAGACCCAGTACTTC. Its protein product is CASSQGRGWETQYF.

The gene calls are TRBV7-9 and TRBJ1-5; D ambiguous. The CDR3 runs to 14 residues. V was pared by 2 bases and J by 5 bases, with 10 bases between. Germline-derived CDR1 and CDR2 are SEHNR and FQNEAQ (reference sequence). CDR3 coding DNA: TGTGCCAGCAGCTTAAACGGAATCGATCAGCCCCAGCATTTT. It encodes CASSLNGIDQPQHF.